This entry lists 22 T cell receptor beta chains sequenced from one sample in a study of blood T cells in healthy people across ages. Using a J-beta primer mix together with a sample-barcoded 5' primer, a second PCR was run for about 6 to 12 cycles. TCRdb re-analysed the 5' RACE reads in MiXCR, keeping a single row per CDR3 protein. The profile shows 1.5 million to 2 million distinct CDR3 sequences, 49% of them singletons. Sequencing was done on a sample of blood. All receptors derive from a woman aged 40 to 50 in good health.

The chain carries TRBV27 and TRBJ2-5; 10 bases are shared with TRBD2. There are 14 residues in the CDR3. Germline-derived CDR1 and CDR2 are MNHEY and SMNVEV (reference sequence). Trimming took 7 bases from V and 1 from J; bases not matched to a gene: 3. CDR3 nucleotide sequence: TGTGCCAGCAAACTAGCGGGGTCCCAAGAGACCCAGTACTTC. Translated, it gives CASKLAGSQETQYF.

The chain is built from TRBV20-1 and TRBJ2-5; possible D gene TRBD2, 7 bases. The CDR3 has 13 amino acids. Trimming took off 7 bases at V and 3 bases at J, with 15 bases between the two ends. Looked up from germline, CDR1 is DFQATT and CDR2 is SNEGSKA (reference sequence). The DNA of the CDR3 is TGCAGTGGGAAGTGGGGGGGCAAAGAGACCCAGTACTTC. Its translation is CSGKWGGKETQYF.

The CDR3 DNA reads as TGCAGCGTTGCCGCAGGGGGTAACTATGGCTACACCTTC. Its translation: CSVAAGGNYGYTF. The rearrangement links TRBV29-1 to TRBJ1-2; 7 bases fit TRBD1. Per the germline V gene, CDR1 is SQVTM and CDR2 is ANQGSEA. V was clipped by 4 bases and J by 1 base; unmatched bases: 3. The CDR3 has 13 amino acids.

This clonotype was seen only a few times. The chain couples TRBV20-1 to TRBJ2-5; possibly TRBD2 for D (6 bases). V was trimmed by 3 bases and J by 1 base, leaving 15 bases between them. The CDR3 has 15 amino acids. CDR1 is DFQATT and CDR2 is SNEGSKA in the germline V gene (reference sequence). DNA for the CDR3: TGCAGTGCTAGTAAACCCGGGAGCCTCCAAGAGACCCAGTACTTC. It is translated as CSASKPGSLQETQYF.

The rearrangement uses TRBV24-1 and TRBJ2-5, with 8 bases fitting TRBD1. Germline V gives CDR1 KGHDR, CDR2 SFDVKD. J was trimmed by 5 bases and V by 0 bases; bases with no gene match: 4. The CDR3 runs to 15 residues. The CDR3, as DNA: TGTGCCACCAGTGATTTGAGACAGGGGTTGGAGACCCAGTACTTC. Protein: CATSDLRQGLETQYF.

This chain joins TRBV27 and TRBJ2-1, with 9 positions matching TRBD2. Trimming cost V 5 bases and J 7 bases; bases outside gene matches: 9. Germline assignment: CDR1 MNHEY and CDR2 SMNVEV (reference sequence). CDR3 length: 15 residues. CDR3 protein: CASSPRGGSLNEQFF. CDR3 bases: TGTGCCAGCAGTCCGCGGGGGGGGAGTTTAAATGAGCAGTTCTTC.

There are a few counts of this clonotype. J is TRBJ2-7 and V is TRBV14, with 7 bases identical to TRBD2. Germline trimming cut 3 bases from V and 7 bases from J; bases unmatched to any gene: 12. Germline-derived CDR1 and CDR2 are SGHDN and FVKESK. The CDR3 is made up of 15 amino acids. The CDR3 bases are TGTGCCAGCAGCCAGACCGGGACGGGGGGAATTGAGCAGTACTTC. Protein product: CASSQTGTGGIEQYF.

This clonotype was seen only a few times. The V gene is TRBV20-1, the J gene TRBJ2-1; D is perhaps TRBD2 (6 bases). The V gene's germline CDR1 is DFQATT and CDR2 SNEGSKA (reference sequence). Trimming removed 3 bases from V and 6 bases from J, with 9 bases in between. The CDR3 is 12 amino acids. CDR3: CSARGGLNEQFF. CDR3 DNA: TGCAGTGCTAGGGGGGGTCTCAATGAGCAGTTCTTC.

This clonotype has more than one count but fewer than ten. The rearrangement joins TRBV3-1 to TRBJ2-7; possible D gene TRBD2, 6 bases. The CDR3 is 14 residues long. Germline CDR1 LGHDT, CDR2 YNNKEL (reference sequence). Trimming took 0 bases from V and 5 from J, leaving 11 bases between them. The CDR3 loop is CASSQDRGRHEQYF. In nucleotides, the CDR3 is TGTGCCAGCAGCCAAGATCGGGGGAGACACGAGCAGTACTTC.

As for this clonotype: An end of the junction does not agree with germline; a read error may underlie this. The chain is built from TRBV12-3 or TRBV12-4 and TRBJ1-5; D unclear. This CDR3 is 13 amino acids long. The CDR3 here is CASSKTFGQLQHF. The CDR3 DNA sequence: TGTGCCAGCAGTAAAACCTTCGGGCAGCTCCAGCATTTT.

The rearrangement joins TRBV10-2 to TRBJ2-3; D perhaps matches TRBD2 (7 bases). With 7 bases removed from V and 0 bases from J, the gap between germline ends came to 14 bases. The CDR3 runs 15 residues. The germline CDR1 and CDR2 sequences are WSHSY and SAAADI. The CDR3, as DNA: TGCGCCAGCACCCCGGGGGGCCGAAGCACAGATACGCAGTATTTT. Translated: CASTPGGRSTDTQYF.

As concerns this clonotype: Relative to the germline gene, one junction end is altered; a read error may explain this. The chain combines TRBV20-1 with TRBJ2-1, with TRBD2 identical over 8 bases. This CDR3 comprises 15 residues. Germline V gives CDR1 DFQATT, CDR2 SNEGSKA (reference sequence). The CDR3 nucleotides read TGCAGTGCTAGAGATTACGGGGGGGCATACAGTGAGCAGTTCTTC. It encodes CSARDYGGAYSEQFF.

The chain combines TRBV7-2 with TRBJ2-3, with D perhaps TRBD2 (7 bases). Germline loops: CDR1 SGHTA, CDR2 FQGNSA. This CDR3 region has 16 residues. Trimming took 2 bases from V and 2 from J, leaving 14 bases between them. CDR3 sequence (DNA): TGTGCCAGCAGCTTATTCTGGGGGGGCCCCACAGATACGCAGTATTTT. Amino acids: CASSLFWGGPTDTQYF.

The chain combines TRBV24-1 with TRBJ2-5; TRBD2 matches 11 bases. Germline CDR1 KGHDR, CDR2 SFDVKD. The CDR3 length is 16 residues. J gave up 3 bases and V 0 bases, and 2 bases lay outside the gene matches. CDR3 amino acids: CATSDLMTSGKETQYF. Written as DNA, the CDR3 is TGTGCCACCAGTGATTTGATGACTAGCGGGAAAGAGACCCAGTACTTC.

The chain has TRBV20-1 and TRBJ2-3; TRBD2 aligns across 14 bases. This CDR3 is built from 16 residues. The germline V gene encodes CDR1 DFQATT and CDR2 SNEGSKA (reference sequence). Trimming took 3 bases from V and 1 from J; bases not matched to a gene: 3. The CDR3 DNA sequence: TGCAGTGCTAGGGGACTAGCGGGGGAGCGCACAGATACGCAGTATTTT. Protein sequence: CSARGLAGERTDTQYF.

The genes are TRBV27 and TRBJ2-5; the match to TRBD1 covers 7 bases. This CDR3 is built from 15 residues. The germline gives CDR1 MNHEY, CDR2 SMNVEV (reference sequence). V was clipped by 5 bases and J by 5 bases; unmatched bases: 11. CDR3 loop: CASSGSYRGSETQYF. CDR3 nucleotides: TGTGCCAGCAGTGGTTCCTACAGGGGTTCGGAGACCCAGTACTTC.

The chain carries TRBV12-3 or TRBV12-4 and TRBJ1-1; D not certain. Deletions cut 6 bases from V and 4 bases from J, with 12 bases between. CDR3 length: 13 amino acids. CDR3 sequence: CASSRRAITEAFF. DNA for the CDR3: TGTGCCAGCAGCCGCCGGGCCATCACTGAAGCTTTCTTT.

V gene TRBV5-1 combines with J gene TRBJ2-7, with 7 bases matching TRBD1. CDR3 length equals 14 residues. Germline V gives CDR1 SGHRS, CDR2 YFSETQ. The junction had 7 bases not matched to a gene; V was cut back by 4 bases and J by 3 bases. This chain's CDR3 is CASSATGTDYEQYF. In nucleotides, the CDR3 is TGCGCCAGCAGCGCGACAGGGACGGACTACGAGCAGTACTTC.

The rearrangement joins TRBV5-1 to TRBJ2-5; 8 nucleotides match TRBD1. Germline V lookup: CDR1 SGHRS, CDR2 YFSETQ. This CDR3 contains 15 residues. V lost 4 bases and J lost 1; bases outside the gene matches: 6. The CDR3 DNA sequence: TGCGCCAGCAGCCAGGGGACAGGTCCCCAAGAGACCCAGTACTTC. This sequence encodes CASSQGTGPQETQYF. Combining the CDR3 with reference TRBV5-1 and TRBJ2-5 gives the whole variable domain KAGVTQTPRYLIKTRGQQVTLSCSPISGHRSVSWYQQTPGQGLQFLFEYFSETQRNKGNFPGRFSGRQFSNSRSEMNVSTLELGDSALYLCASSQGTGPQETQYFGPGTRLLVL.

The J gene is TRBJ2-5, the V gene TRBV5-1; TRBD2 is a possible D gene (6 bases). With the DNA end fitting TRBJ2-7 better, the J assignment may be wrong. Germline V lookup: CDR1 SGHRS, CDR2 YFSETQ. The CDR3 has 15 amino acids. This CDR3 reads CASSSPRRGTYEQYF. In DNA, the CDR3 is TGCGCCAGCAGCTCACCTAGGCGGGGAACCTACGAGCAGTACTTC.

The gene calls are TRBV12-3 or TRBV12-4 and TRBJ2-1; 8 bases are a match to TRBD2. The CDR3 has 16 amino acids. The V segment lost 0 bases and the J segment 2 bases; nucleotides outside the gene matches: 3. CDR3 nucleotides: TGTGCCAGCAGTTTAGCGCCCGGGGGGGCCTACAATGAGCAGTTCTTC. Amino acids: CASSLAPGGAYNEQFF.

This clonotype was found a few times. The chain combines TRBV4-2 with TRBJ2-7, with D perhaps TRBD1 (5 bases). This CDR3 has 14 amino acids. The V gene lost 4 bases and the J gene lost 2 bases, with 12 bases spanning the gap. Germline V gene sequence: CDR1 LGHNA, CDR2 YNFKEQ. The CDR3 region is CASSPQKGPYEQYF. The CDR3 DNA is TGTGCCAGCAGCCCCCAAAAGGGGCCCTACGAGCAGTACTTC.